This T cell receptor (beta chain) was sequenced during a study of blood T cells in healthy people across ages. CDR1 and CDR2 (germline): MDHEN, SYDVKM. V shed 3 bases and J shed 4 bases, with 13 bases lying between them. This CDR3 region has 14 residues. Primers used in a second PCR of roughly 6 to 12 cycles were a sample-barcoded 5' primer and a J-beta primer mix. TCRdb re-called the 5' RACE reads with MiXCR, one entry per CDR3 protein. Of over 1,500,000 distinct CDR3 sequences listed, about 50% are singletons. The sequence derives from a woman in her thirties or forties in good health. V is TRBV28 and J is TRBJ2-7; D is perhaps TRBD2 (5 bases). Sequencing was performed on blood. The CDR3 DNA is TGTGCCAGCAGTTTTCGGACTGCCACGTACGAGCAGTACTTC. As protein: CASSFRTATYEQYF.